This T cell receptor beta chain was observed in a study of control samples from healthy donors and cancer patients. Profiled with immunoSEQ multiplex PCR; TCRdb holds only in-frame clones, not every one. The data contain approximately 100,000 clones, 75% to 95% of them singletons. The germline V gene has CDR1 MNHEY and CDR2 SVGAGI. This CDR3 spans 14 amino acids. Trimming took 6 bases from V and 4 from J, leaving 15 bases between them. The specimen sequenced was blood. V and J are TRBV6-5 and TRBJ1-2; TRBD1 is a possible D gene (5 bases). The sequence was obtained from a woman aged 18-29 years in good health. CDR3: CASRRTPESYGYTF. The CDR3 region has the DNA TGTGCCAGCAGACGGACACCCGAGTCCTATGGCTACACCTTC.